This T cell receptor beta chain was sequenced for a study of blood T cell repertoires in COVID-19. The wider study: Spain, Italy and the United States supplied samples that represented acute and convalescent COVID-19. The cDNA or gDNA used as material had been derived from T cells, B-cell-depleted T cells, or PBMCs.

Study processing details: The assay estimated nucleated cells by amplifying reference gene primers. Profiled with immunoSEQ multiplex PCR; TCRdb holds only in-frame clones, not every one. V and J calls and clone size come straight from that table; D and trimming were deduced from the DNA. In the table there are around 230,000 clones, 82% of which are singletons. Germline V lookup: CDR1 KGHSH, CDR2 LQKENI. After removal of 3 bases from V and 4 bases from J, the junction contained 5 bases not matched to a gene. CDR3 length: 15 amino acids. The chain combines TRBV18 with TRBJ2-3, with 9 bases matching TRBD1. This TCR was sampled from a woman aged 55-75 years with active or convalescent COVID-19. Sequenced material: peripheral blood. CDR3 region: CASSPGTGRSDTQYF. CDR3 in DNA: TGTGCCAGCTCACCGGGGACAGGGAGGTCAGATACGCAGTATTTT.